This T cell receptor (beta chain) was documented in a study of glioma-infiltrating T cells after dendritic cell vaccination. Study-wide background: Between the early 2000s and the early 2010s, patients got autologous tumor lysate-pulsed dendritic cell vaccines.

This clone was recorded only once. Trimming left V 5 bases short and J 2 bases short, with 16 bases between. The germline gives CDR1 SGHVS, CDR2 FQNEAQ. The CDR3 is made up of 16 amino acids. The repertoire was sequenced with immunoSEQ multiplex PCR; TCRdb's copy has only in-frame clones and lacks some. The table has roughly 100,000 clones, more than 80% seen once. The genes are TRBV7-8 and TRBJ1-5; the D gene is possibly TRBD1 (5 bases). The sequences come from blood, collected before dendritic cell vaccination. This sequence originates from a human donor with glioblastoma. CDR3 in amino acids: CASSIGLGHGNQPQHF. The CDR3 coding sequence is TGTGCCAGCAGCATAGGGCTGGGGCACGGCAATCAGCCCCAGCATTTT.